Listed below are T cell receptor beta chains from one sample, sequenced in a study of graft-versus-host responses after intestinal transplantation. Some clones are missing from TCRdb's copy, which holds only in-frame ones; the method was immunoSEQ multiplex PCR. The sample lists around 14,000 clones; around a third were seen once. Source: alloreactive CD8+ T cells from a mixed lymphocyte reaction culture, taken before intestinal transplant. The receptors shown here come from a human patient who received an intestinal transplant. The CDR3 runs from the conserved cysteine through the conserved F or W. A D gene is named only where the DNA matches it firmly. Clone size is not always given. Where it is, it says once, few, many or a class for expanded clones.

TRBV7-2,TRBJ2-5,-,-,CASSFGDETQYF,TGTGCCAGCAGCTTCGGGGATGAGACCCAGTACTTC
TRBV19,TRBJ2-1,-,TRBD2,CASSIGLAGGNEQFF,TGTGCCAGTAGTATAGGTCTAGCGGGGGGGAACGAGCAGTTCTTC
TRBV7-9,TRBJ2-5,-,TRBD1,CASSLTGTGEGETQYF,TGTGCCAGCAGCTTGACCGGGACAGGGGAAGGCGAGACCCAGTACTTC
TRBV7-6,TRBJ2-7,-,TRBD1,CASSPLTGAYEQYF,TGTGCCAGCAGCCCACTGACAGGGGCCTACGAGCAGTACTTC
TRBV9,TRBJ2-7,-,-,CASSVGTERGYEQYF,TGTGCCAGCAGCGTAGGGACAGAACGCGGTTACGAGCAGTACTTC
TRBV7-9,TRBJ2-7,-,TRBD1,CASSPSRGYEQYF,TGTGCCAGCAGCCCCAGCAGGGGGTACGAGCAGTACTTC
TRBV27,TRBJ2-2,few,-,CASRGQNTGELFF,TGTGCCAGCAGGGGACAGAACACCGGGGAGCTGTTTTTT
TRBV4-3,TRBJ1-2,-,TRBD1,CASSQEREGAYGYTF,TGCGCCAGCAGCCAAGAAAGAGAGGGGGCCTATGGCTACACCTTC
TRBV29-1,TRBJ1-2,-,-,CSVETVNYGYTF,TGCAGCGTTGAGACAGTTAACTATGGCTACACCTTC
TRBV6-1,TRBJ1-2,-,TRBD1,CASSGQGAVDLDGYTF,TGTGCCAGCAGTGGGCAGGGGGCGGTGGATTTAGATGGCTACACCTTC
TRBV9,TRBJ1-1,few,-,CASSVGGDTEAFF,TGTGCCAGCAGCGTAGGGGGGGACACTGAAGCTTTCTTT
TRBV7-9,TRBJ1-3,once,-,CASSPSTGAMNGNTIYF,TGTGCCAGCAGCCCTTCGACAGGAGCCATGAATGGAAACACCATATATTTT
TRBV4-3,TRBJ2-3,-,TRBD1,CASSQASGGADTQYF,TGCGCCAGCAGTCAAGCATCAGGGGGCGCAGATACGCAGTATTTT
TRBV27,TRBJ1-5,-,-,CASSLSRLGNQPQHF,TGTGCCAGCAGTTTATCGAGGCTGGGCAATCAGCCCCAGCATTTT
TRBV4-3,TRBJ2-1,-,TRBD2,CASSQDPGLAINNEQFF,TGCGCCAGCAGCCAAGATCCGGGACTAGCAATTAACAATGAGCAGTTCTTC
TRBV27,TRBJ2-3,-,TRBD1,CASRRTDRGWADTQYF,TGTGCCAGCCGCCGGACGGACAGGGGATGGGCAGATACGCAGTATTTT
TRBV30,TRBJ1-2,few,-,CAWSTGNGYGYTF,TGTGCCTGGAGTACAGGGAATGGATATGGCTACACCTTC
TRBV4-1,TRBJ2-2,few,-,CASSQEGGVEAGELFF,TGCGCCAGCAGCCAAGAAGGAGGGGTTGAGGCCGGGGAGCTGTTTTTT
TRBV27,TRBJ2-7,-,-,CASSWEGAYEQYF,TGTGCCAGCAGTTGGGAGGGGGCCTACGAGCAGTACTTC
TRBV4-3,TRBJ2-1,few,-,CASSPGTGTGGNEQFF,TGCGCCAGCAGCCCCGGCACCGGGACTGGAGGCAATGAGCAGTTCTTC
TRBV30,TRBJ2-3,-,-,CAWSGTLSTDTQYF,TGTGCCTGGAGCGGGACACTTAGCACAGATACGCAGTATTTT
TRBV27,TRBJ1-6,-,TRBD1,CASSSPGQDVINSPLHF,TGTGCCAGCAGTTCACCGGGACAGGACGTGATTAATTCACCCCTCCACTTT
TRBV11-3,TRBJ2-7,-,TRBD2,CASSEAGGYEQYF,TGTGCCAGCAGTGAGGCGGGGGGATACGAGCAGTACTTC
TRBV6-5,TRBJ2-6,few,-,CASSYYLSGANVLTF,TGTGCCAGCAGTTATTATCTCTCTGGGGCCAACGTCCTGACTTTC
TRBV4-3,TRBJ2-7,-,TRBD1,CASSPGGQGAYEQYF,TGCGCCAGCAGCCCCGGGGGACAGGGGGCCTACGAGCAGTACTTC
TRBV4-3,TRBJ2-5,-,TRBD2,CASSQDLSGGLAETQYF,TGCGCCAGCAGCCAAGATTTATCGGGGGGGCTAGCGGAGACCCAGTACTTC
TRBV10-3,TRBJ1-5,few,-,CATGGDGSNQPQHF,TGTGCCACCGGGGGGGACGGAAGCAATCAGCCCCAGCATTTT
TRBV7-9,TRBJ2-5,-,-,CASSLGGLTETQYF,TGTGCCAGCAGCTTAGGGGGACTGACGGAGACCCAGTACTTC
TRBV11-2,TRBJ2-7,-,TRBD1,CASSLGQGAYEQYF,TGTGCCAGCAGCTTAGGACAGGGGGCCTACGAGCAGTACTTC
TRBV7-8,TRBJ2-5,few,-,CASSLGSVETQYF,TGTGCCAGCAGCTTGGGGAGTGTGGAGACCCAGTACTTC
TRBV11-3,TRBJ2-1,once,TRBD2,CASSLVVSGGVYNEQFF,TGTGCCAGCAGCTTAGTTGTTAGCGGGGGGGTATACAATGAGCAGTTCTTC
TRBV9,TRBJ2-3,-,TRBD2,CASSVWDYVDSSTDTQYF,TGTGCCAGCAGCGTATGGGACTATGTGGATTCTAGCACAGATACGCAGTATTTT
TRBV30,TRBJ2-1,-,-,CAWSVGGGRYNEQFF,TGTGCCTGGAGTGTAGGGGGGGGGCGATACAATGAGCAGTTCTTC
TRBV2,TRBJ2-7,-,-,CASSVWQGVYEQYF,TGTGCCAGCAGTGTTTGGCAGGGTGTCTACGAGCAGTACTTC
TRBV19,TRBJ1-2,-,-,CASGNRAHGYTF,TGTGCCAGTGGCAACAGGGCTCATGGCTACACCTTC
TRBV7-2,TRBJ2-1,few,-,CASSLAGGPYNEQFF,TGTGCCAGCAGCTTAGCGGGGGGTCCCTACAATGAGCAGTTCTTC
TRBV5-1,TRBJ1-2,-,TRBD1,CASSDRGLSGYTF,TGCGCCAGCAGCGACAGGGGGCTTAGTGGCTACACCTTC
TRBV2,TRBJ2-7,-,-,CASKGQFYEQYF,TGTGCCAGCAAAGGACAGTTCTACGAGCAGTACTTC
TRBV4-3,TRBJ2-7,once,-,CASSEIFGLEQYF,TGCGCCAGCAGCGAGATTTTTGGGCTCGAGCAGTACTTC
TRBV11-2,TRBJ2-7,-,-,CASSLPGTYEEQYF,TGTGCCAGCAGCTTACCAGGAACCTACGAGGAGCAGTACTTC
TRBV4-3,TRBJ2-2,-,-,CASSQPGASTGELFF,TGCGCCAGCAGCCAACCAGGGGCGAGCACCGGGGAGCTGTTTTTT
TRBV2,TRBJ2-1,-,-,CASKADSLSYNEQFF,TGTGCCAGCAAGGCAGACAGCCTCTCCTACAATGAGCAGTTCTTC
TRBV7-9,TRBJ2-3,-,-,CASRSPGSDTQYF,TGTGCCAGCAGGTCCCCAGGGTCAGATACGCAGTATTTT
TRBV4-3,TRBJ2-7,few,-,CASSQGRDSSYEQYF,TGCGCCAGCAGCCAAGGGAGGGACAGTTCCTACGAGCAGTACTTC
TRBV6-5,TRBJ2-7,-,-,CASSYSGGSEQYF,TGTGCCAGCAGTTACTCAGGGGGAAGCGAGCAGTACTTC
TRBV27,TRBJ2-7,-,-,CASSLASTYEQYF,TGTGCCAGCAGTTTGGCCTCGACCTACGAGCAGTACTTC
TRBV30,TRBJ2-1,-,TRBD1,CAWSVVTGDEQFF,TGTGCCTGGAGTGTAGTCACAGGGGATGAGCAGTTCTTC
TRBV6-4,TRBJ1-2,-,-,CASRGIVANYGYTF,TGTGCCAGCAGGGGAATAGTAGCGAACTATGGCTACACCTTC
TRBV27,TRBJ2-2,-,TRBD1,CASSFSGTGSGELFF,TGTGCCAGCAGTTTCTCCGGGACAGGGTCCGGGGAGCTGTTTTTT
TRBV4-3,TRBJ1-2,few,-,CASSQDGGNPYGYTF,TGCGCCAGCAGCCAAGATGGGGGCAACCCCTATGGCTACACCTTC
TRBV7-2,TRBJ2-3,few,TRBD1,CASSLRQGGTDTQYF,TGTGCCAGCAGCTTACGACAGGGCGGCACAGATACGCAGTATTTT